The 23 T cell receptor beta chains below were found in one sample sequenced in a study of cytomegalovirus exposure and HLA in healthy donors (TCRdb year 2017). Libraries came from the immunoSEQ multiplex PCR assay. A mixture of 60 forward primers for TCR Vbeta segments and 13 reverse primers for TCR Jbeta segments was used in the multiplex PCR. The table comes from immuneACCESS by way of TCRdb, which keeps in-frame sequences with V and J called. Part of the clones is missing from these tables; in studies checked, under half for an unresolved V gene and the rest for unknown reasons. The sample table contains approximately 110,000 clones; only one count was recorded for more than 9.5% of them. The ten most abundant clones make up around 16% of the sample. Sequencing was performed on PBMCs. All receptors come from a man aged 40-49 years in good health and CMV-seropositive.

The chain employs TRBV6-5 and TRBJ2-5, with TRBD2 identical over 13 bases. Germline V CDR1 and CDR2: MNHEY, SVGAGI. With V trimmed by 11 bases and J by 5 bases, 11 bases remained unmatched. The CDR3 loop spans 15 amino acids. The CDR3 protein is CASAVGLAGFETQYF. The CDR3 coding sequence is TGTGCCTCAGCGGTGGGACTAGCGGGATTCGAGACCCAGTACTTC.

The V and J genes are TRBV4-1 and TRBJ2-3, with D perhaps TRBD2 (5 bases). Germline V CDR1 and CDR2: MGHRA, YSYEKL. CDR3 length equals 12 residues. Trimming left V 3 bases short and J 6 bases short, with 7 bases between. DNA for the CDR3: TGCGCCAGCAGCCATAGCGCTGATACGCAGTATTTT. The encoded protein is CASSHSADTQYF.

The gene calls are TRBV15 and TRBJ2-2; D may be TRBD1 (6 bases). V was shortened by 8 bases and J by 4 bases, with 14 bases between the two germline ends. Germline CDR1 is LNHNV and CDR2 is YYDKDF (reference sequence). The CDR3 consists of 14 residues. The CDR3 loop is CATGQQGFTGELFF. Written as DNA, the CDR3 is TGTGCCACCGGACAGCAGGGGTTCACCGGGGAGCTGTTTTTT.

V is TRBV6-6 and J is TRBJ2-1; possible D gene TRBD1, 8 bases. The CDR3 runs to 15 residues. Germline CDR1 MNHNY, CDR2 SVGAGI (reference sequence). The germline V and J ends were trimmed by 5 bases and 8 bases, with 19 bases remaining between them. The CDR3 protein is CASSTQQGGADEQFF. Written as DNA, the CDR3 is TGTGCCAGCAGTACTCAACAGGGGGGGGCGGATGAGCAGTTCTTC.

This clone was observed a few times. This chain connects TRBV19 to TRBJ1-2; a weak D match, TRBD1 (5 bases). V was cut by 3 bases and J by 1 base, with 9 bases left in between. Germline V gene lookup returns CDR1 LNHDA and CDR2 SQIVND (reference sequence). The CDR3 extends over 14 amino acids. The CDR3 region has the DNA TGTGCCAGTAGTATCAGGGCCGATAACTATGGCTACACCTTC. Its translation is CASSIRADNYGYTF.

The rearrangement joins TRBV4-1 to TRBJ2-1; 8 nucleotides align to TRBD2. With 3 bases clipped from V and 4 bases from J, the junction kept 5 bases outside the gene matches. Germline CDR1 reads MGHRA; CDR2 reads YSYEKL. The CDR3 extends over 15 amino acids. In DNA, the CDR3 is TGCGCCAGCAGCCACGGGAGGGGGATTTACAATGAGCAGTTCTTC. Residues: CASSHGRGIYNEQFF.

This chain uses TRBV2 with TRBJ1-2; 8 bases fit TRBD1. The germline V gene has CDR1 SNHLY and CDR2 FYNNEI. This CDR3 region has 14 residues. V lost 6 bases to trimming and J lost 0 bases; unmatched junction nucleotides: 3. The CDR3 loop is CASRDREANYGYTF. CDR3 DNA: TGTGCCAGCAGGGACAGGGAAGCTAACTATGGCTACACCTTC.

A few counts support this clone. J is TRBJ2-7 and V is TRBV7-2; D possibly corresponds to TRBD2 (5 bases). This CDR3 spans 16 amino acids. Between the trimmed V and J ends, which lost 0 bases and 4 bases, there was a span of 16 bases. CDR1 is SGHTA and CDR2 is FQGNSA in the germline V gene. CDR3 DNA: TGTGCCAGCAGCTTAGCGGGTGACCCCAGAGGGTACGAGCAGTACTTC. Translating gives CASSLAGDPRGYEQYF. The complete variable domain, with remaining parts taken from reference TRBV7-2 and TRBJ2-7, reads GAGVSQSPSNKVTEKGKDVELRCDPISGHTALYWYRQSLGQGLEFLIYFQGNSAPDKSGLPSDRFSAERTGGSVSTLTIQRTQQEDSAVYLCASSLAGDPRGYEQYFGPGTRLTVT.

This clone appeared a few times. The V and J genes are TRBV30 and TRBJ1-1; 7 bases are a match to TRBD1. The germline V gene has CDR1 GTSNPN and CDR2 SVGIG (reference sequence). The CDR3 is made up of 13 amino acids. V shed 5 bases, J shed 4 bases, and the junction held 7 bases outside the gene matches. The CDR3: CAWSGQVATEAFF. The CDR3 nucleotides are TGTGCCTGGTCAGGACAGGTGGCCACTGAAGCTTTCTTT.

This clone has only one observation. This chain links TRBV19 with TRBJ1-5, with a tentative D call TRBD1 (6 bases). CDR3 size: 15 residues. Per germline, CDR1 LNHDA and CDR2 SQIVND (reference sequence). V gave up 5 bases and J gave up 2 bases, with 13 bases separating them. CDR3: CASSPTGKGNQPQHF. The CDR3 DNA is TGTGCCAGTAGTCCTACAGGGAAGGGCAATCAGCCCCAGCATTTT.

This clone was detected a few times. The chain combines TRBV27 with TRBJ2-7; possible D gene TRBD2, 5 bases. This CDR3 contains 15 residues. V lost 7 bases and J lost 6, with 22 bases in between. Germline lookup yields CDR1 MNHEY and CDR2 SMNVEV (reference sequence). CDR3: CASKPGNLVRFEQYF. CDR3 DNA sequence: TGTGCCAGCAAACCGGGGAATCTGGTCCGGTTCGAGCAGTACTTC.

A few counts support this clone. The rearrangement links TRBV6-1 to TRBJ1-4; 10 bases fit TRBD1. The V gene's germline CDR1 is MNHNS and CDR2 SASEGT. This CDR3 has 15 amino acids. V trimming: 3 bases; J trimming: 4 bases; junction bases outside the gene matches: 2. This chain's CDR3 is CASSDDRGLNEKLFF. The CDR3 nucleotides read TGTGCCAGCAGTGACGACAGGGGGCTTAATGAAAAACTGTTTTTT.

Comment on this clone: The sample has other DNA sequences that encode this CDR3 too. This rearrangement joins TRBV5-1 to TRBJ2-7; maybe TRBD2 (6 bases). The germline V and J ends were trimmed by 2 bases and 3 bases, with 9 bases remaining between them. Germline assignment: CDR1 SGHRS and CDR2 YFSETQ. The CDR3 loop spans 13 amino acids. CDR3 in amino acids: CASSFGTFYEQYF. The DNA for the CDR3 is TGCGCCAGCAGCTTCGGGACTTTCTACGAGCAGTACTTC.

The DNA for the CDR3 is TGTGCCAGCAGCATCGGGGGAGGGTCATACCCCTACGAGCAGTACTTC. Translation: CASSIGGGSYPYEQYF. This sequence joins TRBV7-8 and TRBJ2-7, with 7 bases identical to TRBD2. Germline CDR1 SGHVS, CDR2 FQNEAQ. The V gene end was trimmed by 5 bases and the J gene end by 2 bases; junction bases not matched to a gene: 12. This CDR3 spans 16 amino acids. Using reference TRBV7-8 and TRBJ2-7 for the parts outside the CDR3, the full variable domain is GAGVSQSPRYKVAKRGQDVALRCDPISGHVSLFWYQQALGQGPEFLTYFQNEAQLDKSGLPSDRFFAERPEGSVSTLKIQRTQQEDSAVYLCASSIGGGSYPYEQYFGPGTRLTVT.

This clone was seen more than once but under ten times. V gene TRBV9 combines with J gene TRBJ1-1; the match to TRBD1 covers 8 bases. In germline, CDR1 is SGDLS, CDR2 YYNGEE. This CDR3 spans 14 amino acids. With V trimmed by 3 bases and J by 7 bases, 8 bases remained unmatched. The CDR3 reads CASSGTGRDREAFF. The DNA of the CDR3 is TGTGCCAGCAGCGGGACAGGGCGGGACCGTGAAGCTTTCTTT.

The chain couples TRBV4-1 to TRBJ2-1; D might be TRBD2 (6 bases). From germline, CDR1 is MGHRA and CDR2 YSYEKL. The CDR3 sequence is 15 residues long. V was shortened by 4 bases and J by 6 bases, with 16 bases between the two germline ends. The DNA of the CDR3 is TGCGCCAGCAGCCCCCCGGGGGTGCGGGGCAATGAGCAGTTCTTC. This gives the protein CASSPPGVRGNEQFF.

This clone was counted between two and nine times. The chain uses TRBV6-6 and TRBJ2-7; no clear D. The CDR3 extends over 12 amino acids. CDR1 is MNHNY, CDR2 SVGAGI, per germline (reference sequence). With 4 bases removed from V and 0 bases from J, the gap between germline ends came to 4 bases. The CDR3 DNA reads as TGTGCCAGCAGTTCAGGCTCCTACGAGCAGTACTTC. Its translation is CASSSGSYEQYF.

This clone was seen only a few times. V gene TRBV7-6 combines with J gene TRBJ1-4; possibly TRBD1 for D (6 bases). Looked up from germline, CDR1 is SGHVS and CDR2 is FNYEAQ. This CDR3 is built from 13 residues. The CDR3 loop reads CATSQGPSEKLFF. The DNA of the CDR3 is TGTGCAACCAGCCAGGGGCCTTCCGAAAAACTGTTTTTT.

V is TRBV27 and J is TRBJ2-7, with D maybe TRBD2 (6 bases). Germline V gives CDR1 MNHEY, CDR2 SMNVEV (reference sequence). The V and J ends lost 2 bases and 3 bases respectively, with 8 bases between them. The length of the CDR3 is 13 residues. Here the CDR3 reads CASSLGLFYEQYF. In DNA, the CDR3 is TGTGCCAGCAGTTTAGGACTATTCTACGAGCAGTACTTC.

This clone has more than one count but fewer than ten. This sequence joins TRBV5-4 and TRBJ2-5; 8 bases map to TRBD2. The CDR3 is 15 amino acids. Per germline, CDR1 SGHNT and CDR2 YYREEE (reference sequence). With V trimmed by 4 bases and J by 2 bases, 7 bases remained unmatched. CDR3 in DNA: TGTGCCAGCAGCCCCGGGGGGGGCGAGCAAGAGACCCAGTACTTC. Its protein is CASSPGGGEQETQYF.

This clone has just a few counts. This chain joins TRBV5-1 and TRBJ2-1; 8 bases agree with TRBD1. V dropped 1 base and J dropped 2; count of bases not matched to a gene: 2. This CDR3 comprises 15 residues. Germline lookup yields CDR1 SGHRS and CDR2 YFSETQ. CDR3 amino acids: CASSLRQGPYNEQFF. In nucleotides, the CDR3 is TGCGCCAGCAGCTTGAGACAGGGGCCCTACAATGAGCAGTTCTTC.

This clone has more than one count but fewer than ten. V gene TRBV29-1 combines with J gene TRBJ1-1, with D maybe TRBD1 (6 bases). The CDR3 covers 13 residues. The germline V and J ends were trimmed by 7 bases and 3 bases, with 15 bases remaining between them. Germline V gene data show CDR1 as SQVTM and CDR2 as ANQGSEA. The CDR3 DNA follows: TGCAGCGGGTGTCAGGGGTTTTACACTGAAGCTTTCTTT. Its translation: CSGCQGFYTEAFF.

The genes are TRBV4-1 and TRBJ1-3, with 11 positions matching TRBD1. The CDR3 contains 17 residues. V lost 4 bases to trimming and J lost 1 base; unmatched junction nucleotides: 6. Germline V gives CDR1 MGHRA, CDR2 YSYEKL. The CDR3 reads CASSPVDRGHSGNTIYF. The CDR3 DNA reads TGCGCCAGCAGCCCGGTGGACAGGGGGCATTCTGGAAACACCATATATTTT.